These T cell receptor beta chains were read from a single sample in a study of vaccination and CD4 T cells after COVID-19. For these TCRs, the target antigens are not known. TCRdb reanalysed the PCR reads using MiXCR and keeps one entry per CDR3 protein. The sample holds some 3,600 distinct CDR3 sequences, 15% seen once. The specimen sequenced was CD4+ T cells from blood, cultured in vitro. The origin of the receptors is a human donor who had recovered from COVID-19. Both conserved end residues are part of each CDR3. Fields, in order: V gene, J gene, CDR3 protein.

TRBV7-3	TRBJ2-2	CASSPGENTGELFF
TRBV10-3	TRBJ1-3	CAISVQGYGNTIYF
TRBV5-4	TRBJ2-1	CASSLGVYNEQFF
TRBV6-1	TRBJ2-3	CASTRGGMVDTQYF
TRBV7-2	TRBJ2-5	CASLSQGQGNGETQYF
TRBV6-5	TRBJ1-5	CASSFKQGGNQPQHF
TRBV12-3/TRBV12-4	TRBJ2-7	CASSSGFFYEQYF
TRBV20-1	TRBJ1-5	CSARVGAGHSQPQHF
TRBV7-9	TRBJ2-1	CASSPRQENNEQFF
TRBV30	TRBJ2-7	CAWNSRDSLSYEQYF
TRBV18	TRBJ2-5	CASSLTGLEETQYF
TRBV2	TRBJ2-7	CASSLAGQGAGEQYF
TRBV19	TRBJ1-2	CASSGGAYGYTF
TRBV30	TRBJ2-7	CAWSPDRDYEQYF
TRBV4-1	TRBJ2-3	CASSQDYSGGRGTDTQYF
TRBV2	TRBJ2-7	CASSGQGRSEQYF
TRBV18	TRBJ1-3	CASSTGYGNTIYF
TRBV3-1	TRBJ2-7	CASSQVLLSPTSSYKQYF
TRBV7-8	TRBJ1-5	CASSLRQGEAQPQHF
TRBV4-2	TRBJ1-6	CASQITGKGSPLHF
TRBV5-4	TRBJ2-3	CASSDASGGVRDTQYF
TRBV12-3/TRBV12-4	TRBJ1-1	CASSLQGAWTEAFF
TRBV6-2/TRBV6-3	TRBJ2-7	CASSSPGGSSYEQYF
TRBV7-6	TRBJ2-3	CASSHWEDTQYF
TRBV19	TRBJ2-6	CASTQGLGGANVLTF
TRBV11-2	TRBJ2-5	CASSPDRPWTQYF
TRBV7-3	TRBJ1-1	CASSLTQSSEAFF
TRBV20-1	TRBJ1-1	CSARRQAGSTEALF
TRBV6-1	TRBJ1-5	CASRTGTGDNQPQHF
TRBV30	TRBJ1-3	CAWGPGTGGSGNTIYF
TRBV7-9	TRBJ2-1	CASSPTASAYNEQFF
TRBV19	TRBJ1-5	CASSRRGRGANQPQHF
TRBV5-1	TRBJ2-5	CASGLGLAGYEETQYF
TRBV20-1	TRBJ1-2	CSARARRGNGYTF
TRBV19	TRBJ2-6	CASSITTPRTGIRSGANVLTF
TRBV20-1	TRBJ2-1	CSARKGALVSEQFF
TRBV7-7	TRBJ2-2	CASSRDYSTGELFF
TRBV5-1	TRBJ1-1	CASSLASGGTEAFF
TRBV5-4	TRBJ2-2	CASSLVLAVSSGESGELFF
TRBV3-1	TRBJ2-2	CASSQVLAGAGTGELFF
TRBV6-4	TRBJ1-1	CASSDSLSTEAFF
TRBV7-2	TRBJ1-6	CASSLAWDRLNSPLHF
TRBV30	TRBJ2-5	CAWSAEITQTQYF
TRBV4-2	TRBJ2-1	CASSQDILGYEQFF
TRBV6-5	TRBJ2-5	CASSWTSGGFNPQYF
TRBV7-8	TRBJ1-6	CASSSRVGTGHNSPLHF